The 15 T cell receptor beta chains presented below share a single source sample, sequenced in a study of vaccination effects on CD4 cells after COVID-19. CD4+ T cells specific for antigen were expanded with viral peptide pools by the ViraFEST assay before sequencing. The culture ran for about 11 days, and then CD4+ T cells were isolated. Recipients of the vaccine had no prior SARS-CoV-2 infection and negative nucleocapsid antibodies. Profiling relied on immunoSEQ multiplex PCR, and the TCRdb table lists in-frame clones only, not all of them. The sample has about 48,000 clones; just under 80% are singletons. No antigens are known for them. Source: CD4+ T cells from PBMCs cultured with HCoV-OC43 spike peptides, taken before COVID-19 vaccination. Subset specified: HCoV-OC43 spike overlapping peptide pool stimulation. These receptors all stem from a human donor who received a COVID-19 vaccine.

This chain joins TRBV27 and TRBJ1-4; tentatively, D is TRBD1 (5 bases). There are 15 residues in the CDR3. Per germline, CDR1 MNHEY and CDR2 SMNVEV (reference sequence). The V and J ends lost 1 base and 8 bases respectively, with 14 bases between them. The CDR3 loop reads CASSLWGLGQEKLFF. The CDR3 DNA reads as TGTGCCAGCAGTTTATGGGGCCTGGGGCAAGAAAAACTGTTTTTT.

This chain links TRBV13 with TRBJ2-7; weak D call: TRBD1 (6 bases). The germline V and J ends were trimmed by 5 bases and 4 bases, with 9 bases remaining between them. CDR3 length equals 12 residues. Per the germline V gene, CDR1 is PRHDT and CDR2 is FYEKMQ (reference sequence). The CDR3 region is CASSQQGYEQYV. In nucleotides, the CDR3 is TGTGCCAGCAGCCAACAGGGATACGAGCAGTACGTC.

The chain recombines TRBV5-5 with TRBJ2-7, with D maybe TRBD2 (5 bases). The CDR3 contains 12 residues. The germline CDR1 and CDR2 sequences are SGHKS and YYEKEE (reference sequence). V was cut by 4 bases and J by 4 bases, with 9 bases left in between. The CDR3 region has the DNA TGTGCCAGCAGCAAGGACTCGTACGAGCAGTACGTC. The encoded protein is CASSKDSYEQYV.

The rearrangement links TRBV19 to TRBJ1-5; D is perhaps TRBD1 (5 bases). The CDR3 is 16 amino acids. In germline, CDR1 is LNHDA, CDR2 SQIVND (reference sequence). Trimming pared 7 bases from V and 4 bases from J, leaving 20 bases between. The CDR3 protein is CASTPGRDGRNQPQHF. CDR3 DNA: TGTGCCAGTACCCCCGGGCGGGACGGAAGGAATCAGCCCCAGCATTTT. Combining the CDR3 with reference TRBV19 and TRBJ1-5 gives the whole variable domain DGGITQSPKYLFRKEGQNVTLSCEQNLNHDAMYWYRQDPGQGLRLIYYSQIVNDFQKGDIAEGYSVSREKKESFPLTVTSAQKNPTAFYLCASTPGRDGRNQPQHFGDGTRLSIL.

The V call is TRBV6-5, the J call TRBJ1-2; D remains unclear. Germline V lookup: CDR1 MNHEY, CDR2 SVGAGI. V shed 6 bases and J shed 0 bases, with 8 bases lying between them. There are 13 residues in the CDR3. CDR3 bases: TGTGCCAGCAGGGCGTCAGCTAACTATGGCTACACCTTC. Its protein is CASRASANYGYTF.

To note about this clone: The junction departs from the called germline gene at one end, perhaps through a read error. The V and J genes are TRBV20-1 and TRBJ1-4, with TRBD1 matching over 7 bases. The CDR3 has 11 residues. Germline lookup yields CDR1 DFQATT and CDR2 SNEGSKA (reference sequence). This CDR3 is CSARDEQGQRF. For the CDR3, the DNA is TGCAGTGCTAGAGATGAACAGGGACAGCGCTTT.

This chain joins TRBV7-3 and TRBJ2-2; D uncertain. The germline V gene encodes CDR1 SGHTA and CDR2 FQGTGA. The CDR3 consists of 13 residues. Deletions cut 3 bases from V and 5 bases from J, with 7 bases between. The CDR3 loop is CASSFLRTGELFF. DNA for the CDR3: TGTGCCAGCAGCTTCCTGCGTACCGGGGAGCTGTTTTTT.

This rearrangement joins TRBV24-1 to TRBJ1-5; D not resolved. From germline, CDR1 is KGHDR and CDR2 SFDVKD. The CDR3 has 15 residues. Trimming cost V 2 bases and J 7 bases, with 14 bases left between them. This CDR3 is CATSDSRKPAQPQHF. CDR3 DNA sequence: TGTGCCACCAGTGATTCCCGGAAGCCAGCACAGCCCCAGCATTTT.

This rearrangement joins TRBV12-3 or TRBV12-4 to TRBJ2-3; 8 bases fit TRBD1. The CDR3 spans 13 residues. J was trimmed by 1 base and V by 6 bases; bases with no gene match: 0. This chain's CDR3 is CASRGQGTDTQYF. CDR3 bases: TGTGCCAGCAGGGGACAGGGCACAGATACGCAGTATTTT.

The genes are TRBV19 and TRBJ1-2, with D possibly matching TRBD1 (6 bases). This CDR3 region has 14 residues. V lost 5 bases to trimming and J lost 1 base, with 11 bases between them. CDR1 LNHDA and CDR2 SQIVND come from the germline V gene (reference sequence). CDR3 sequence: CASSGGGGNYGYTF. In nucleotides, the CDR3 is TGTGCCAGTAGTGGCGGGGGCGGTAACTATGGCTACACCTTC.

For the CDR3, the DNA is TGTGCCAGCAGTGAAGTCGGTGGGAACACTGAAGCTTTCTTT. Its translation: CASSEVGGNTEAFF. The chain employs TRBV6-1 and TRBJ1-1; no reliable D call. Germline V gene sequence: CDR1 MNHNS, CDR2 SASEGT. Trimming stripped 1 base from V and 1 base from J, with 7 bases between. CDR3 length equals 14 residues.

As DNA, the CDR3 is TGTGCCAGCAGCTTAGCGGCTAGCGGCACAGATACGCAGTATTTT. This sequence encodes CASSLAASGTDTQYF. The genes are TRBV7-3 and TRBJ2-3, with a weak D call TRBD2 (6 bases). Trimming removed 2 bases from V and 1 base from J, with 10 bases in between. There are 15 residues in the CDR3. Germline V gene data show CDR1 as SGHTA and CDR2 as FQGTGA.

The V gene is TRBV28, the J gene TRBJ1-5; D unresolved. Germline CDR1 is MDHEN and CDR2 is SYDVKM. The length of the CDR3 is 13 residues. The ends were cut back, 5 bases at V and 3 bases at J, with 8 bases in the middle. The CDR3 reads CASSPDLNQPQHF. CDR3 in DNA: TGTGCCAGCAGTCCCGACCTCAATCAGCCCCAGCATTTT.

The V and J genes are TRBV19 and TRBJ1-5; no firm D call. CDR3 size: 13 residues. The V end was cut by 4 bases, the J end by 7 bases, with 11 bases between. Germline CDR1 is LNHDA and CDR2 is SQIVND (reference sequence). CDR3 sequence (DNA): TGTGCCAGTAGTAGCCCAGCGGCCCAGCCCCAGCATTTT. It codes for CASSSPAAQPQHF. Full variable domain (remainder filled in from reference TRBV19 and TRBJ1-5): DGGITQSPKYLFRKEGQNVTLSCEQNLNHDAMYWYRQDPGQGLRLIYYSQIVNDFQKGDIAEGYSVSREKKESFPLTVTSAQKNPTAFYLCASSSPAAQPQHFGDGTRLSIL.

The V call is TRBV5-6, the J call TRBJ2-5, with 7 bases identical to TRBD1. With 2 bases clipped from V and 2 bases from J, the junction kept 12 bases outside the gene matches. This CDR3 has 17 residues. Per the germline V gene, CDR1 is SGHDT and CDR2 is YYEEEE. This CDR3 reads CASSFRDRDLWQETQYF. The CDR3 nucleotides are TGTGCCAGCAGCTTCCGGGACAGAGACTTGTGGCAAGAGACCCAGTACTTC.